Reported below is one T cell receptor (beta chain). The limits of the CDR3 on the DNA are not certain, so only TCRdb's listed CDR3 is given. This specimen comes from a study of blood T cell repertoires in COVID-19. Cohort 3 recovery required two negative PCRs, clearance, or symptom resolution. Per germline, CDR1 MNHEY and CDR2 SVGAGI. Counting both end residues, the CDR3 totals 14 amino acids. This table comes from immunoSEQ multiplex PCR, and its TCRdb copy is limited to in-frame clones, with some not included. The repertoire holds a few hundred thousand clones, 70% to 90% seen once, with approximately 1% in the top ten.

What was sequenced was PBMCs or T cells enriched from blood (not recorded which). The origin of this receptor is a woman younger than 45 who had recovered from COVID-19. The J gene is TRBJ1-5, the V gene TRBV6-5; the table names TRBD1, a call not compared with the DNA. CDR3 amino acids: CASSSSAGDQPQHF.